This TCR beta chain was recovered during a study of cytomegalovirus exposure and HLA in healthy donors. Both 60 Vbeta primers and 13 Jbeta primers went into the PCR. Generated by immunoSEQ multiplex PCR, the TCRdb table keeps only in-frame clones and is missing some. The sample consists of about 90,000 clones, about 72% of them appearing once. The receptor's source is a young man in good health and CMV-seronegative. Sequenced material: PBMCs.

The CDR3: CASRDRGGDEQYF. DNA for the CDR3: TGTGCCAGCAGGGACAGGGGAGGAGACGAGCAGTACTTC. The V gene is TRBV2, the J gene TRBJ2-7, with TRBD1 matching 9 bases. J lost 5 bases, V lost 6 bases, and 5 bases had no gene match. This CDR3 is built from 13 residues. Germline assignment: CDR1 SNHLY and CDR2 FYNNEI.